This is a list of T cell receptor beta chains from one sample in a study of T cells in Graves' hyperthyroidism and ophthalmopathy. TCRdb ran MiXCR on the multiplex PCR reads and lists one entry per CDR3 protein. The sample has about 500,000 distinct CDR3 sequences, 15% to 20% seen once. Sequencing was carried out using blood. Source of these receptors: a woman aged 30 to 39 with Graves' ophthalmopathy. The CDR3 runs from the conserved cysteine through the conserved F or W. The D gene is left open where the match is weak. Some rows have no size entry. The others give once, few or many, or a class for an expanded clone.

D	V	J	size	CDR3	DNA
TRBD1	TRBV7-9	TRBJ2-7	few	CASSYLPGQGGGYEQYF	TGTGCCAGCAGTTACCTCCCGGGACAGGGTGGTGGCTACGAGCAGTACTTC
.	TRBV5-6	TRBJ2-1	few	CASSLEGGGVGNEQFF	TGTGCCAGCAGCTTGGAGGGGGGCGGAGTGGGCAATGAGCAGTTCTTC
TRBD1	TRBV25-1	TRBJ1-2	few	CASKGTGSNYGYTF	TGTGCCAGCAAAGGGACAGGGTCTAACTATGGCTACACCTTC
TRBD2	TRBV30	TRBJ2-7	many	CAWSVSGLAGYEQYF	TGTGCCTGGAGTGTCTCCGGACTAGCGGGGTACGAGCAGTACTTC
.	TRBV7-8	TRBJ1-1	many	CASSLGFANTEAFF	TGTGCCAGCAGCTTAGGATTCGCGAACACTGAAGCTTTCTTT
TRBD2	TRBV27	TRBJ2-3	few	CASSFLGLAENTDTQYF	TGTGCCAGCAGTTTCCTTGGACTAGCGGAGAACACAGATACGCAGTATTTT
TRBD2	TRBV7-2	TRBJ2-1	many	CASSLELAGASSYNEQFF	TGTGCCAGCAGCTTAGAACTAGCGGGGGCGAGCTCCTACAATGAGCAGTTCTTC
TRBD1	TRBV5-1	TRBJ1-1	.	CASSFAGGDTEAFF	TGCGCCAGCAGCTTCGCAGGGGGTGACACTGAAGCTTTCTTT
.	TRBV5-6	TRBJ2-3	many	CASTQGGPHTDTQYF	TGTGCCAGCACCCAGGGGGGTCCCCACACAGATACGCAGTATTTT
.	TRBV28	TRBJ2-7	many	CASSLWGAYEQYF	TGTGCCAGCAGTCTATGGGGCGCGTACGAGCAGTACTTC
TRBD1	TRBV4-3	TRBJ1-2	many	CASSQGGDRTYGYTF	TGCGCCAGCAGCCAGGGTGGGGACAGGACCTATGGCTACACCTTC
.	TRBV20-1	TRBJ1-2	few	CSATDRFLFYGYTF	TGCAGTGCTACCGACAGGTTCCTCTTCTATGGCTACACCTTC
TRBD2	TRBV27	TRBJ2-1	.	CASSSPRTSLSNEQFF	TGTGCCAGCAGTTCCCCACGGACTAGCTTGAGCAATGAGCAGTTCTTC
.	TRBV19	TRBJ2-1	few	CASSGSQDSYNEQFF	TGTGCCAGTAGTGGTTCTCAAGACTCCTACAATGAGCAGTTCTTC
TRBD1	TRBV10-3	TRBJ2-7	few	CAISLRDREVYEQYF	TGTGCCATCAGTCTTAGGGACAGGGAGGTTTACGAGCAGTACTTC
.	TRBV6-2/TRBV6-3	TRBJ1-5	many	CASSYGTENQPQHF	TGTGCCAGCAGTTACGGGACGGAGAATCAGCCCCAGCATTTT
TRBD1	TRBV28	TRBJ2-5	few	CASSLLGTGPQETQYF	TGTGCCAGCAGTTTATTAGGGACAGGGCCGCAAGAGACCCAGTACTTC
.	TRBV29-1	TRBJ2-5	few	CSVGAETQYF	TGCAGCGTTGGGGCAGAGACCCAGTACTTC
.	TRBV2	TRBJ1-2	few	CASTEGTRLYTF	TGTGCCAGCACAGAGGGGACGCGCTTATACACCTTC
.	TRBV6-9	TRBJ1-2	.	CASSYSEYYGYTF	TGTGCCAGCAGTTACTCGGAATACTATGGCTACACCTTC
.	TRBV6-2/TRBV6-3	TRBJ2-7	.	CASSYLQGTYGQYF	TGTGCCAGCAGTTACCTACAGGGCACCTACGGGCAGTACTTC
.	TRBV20-1	TRBJ1-5	many	CSASSGFPGSNQPQHF	TGCAGTGCTAGTTCAGGGTTCCCGGGGAGCAATCAGCCCCAGCATTTT
.	TRBV27	TRBJ2-7	.	CASGLTVLSYEQYF	TGTGCCAGCGGTTTGACAGTTCTCTCCTACGAGCAGTACTTC
.	TRBV19	TRBJ2-1	once	CASSIISSSYNEQFF	TGTGCCAGTAGTATCATCTCGAGCTCCTACAATGAGCAGTTCTTC
.	TRBV19	TRBJ1-1	few	CASSMLNMNTEAFF	TGTGCCAGTAGTATGTTAAACATGAACACTGAAGCTTTCTTT
TRBD2	TRBV10-3	TRBJ2-5	once	CAIRSGTNGIQETQYF	TGTGCCATCAGATCAGGGACTAACGGGATCCAAGAGACCCAGTACTTC
.	TRBV12-3/TRBV12-4	TRBJ2-3	many	CASSFRAHLTDTQYF	TGTGCCAGCAGTTTCCGGGCGCATCTCACAGATACGCAGTATTTT
.	TRBV20-1	TRBJ2-3	many	CSVERRDTQYF	TGCAGTGTTGAAAGGAGAGATACGCAGTATTTT
.	TRBV7-9	TRBJ1-2	many	CASSLYPGRRNYGYTF	TGTGCCAGCAGCCTTTATCCGGGCCGCAGAAACTATGGCTACACCTTC
TRBD1	TRBV28	TRBJ1-1	many	CASSLGRQGYATEAFF	TGTGCCAGCAGTCTAGGGCGACAGGGGTACGCCACTGAAGCTTTCTTT
.	TRBV6-6	TRBJ1-4	many	CASSYVRRATNEKLFF	TGTGCCAGCAGTTACGTGAGACGGGCAACTAATGAAAAACTGTTTTTT
.	TRBV28	TRBJ2-7	many	CASSSYAVEQYF	TGTGCCAGCAGCAGTTATGCCGTCGAGCAGTACTTC
.	TRBV6-1	TRBJ2-3	few	CASSHRRELTTDTQYF	TGTGCCAGCAGCCACAGGCGGGAACTTACCACAGATACGCAGTATTTT
.	TRBV12-3/TRBV12-4	TRBJ2-7	many	CASSLSGGPSEQYF	TGTGCCAGCAGTTTATCGGGTGGCCCCTCCGAGCAGTACTTC
TRBD1	TRBV3-1	TRBJ1-5	.	CASSQARGQGQPQHF	TGTGCCAGCAGCCAAGCTAGGGGGCAGGGTCAGCCCCAGCATTTT
.	TRBV20-1	TRBJ1-2	many	CSASTGKGYTF	TGCAGTGCTAGTACGGGAAAGGGCTACACCTTC
TRBD1	TRBV28	TRBJ1-2	many	CASIPGTELNYGYTF	TGTGCCAGCATTCCAGGGACAGAACTAAACTATGGCTACACCTTC
TRBD2	TRBV9	TRBJ2-5	few	CASSVDVAGGLRETQYF	TGTGCCAGCAGCGTAGACGTAGCGGGAGGCTTGAGAGAGACCCAGTACTTC
.	TRBV4-3	TRBJ2-5	.	CASSQRPGNQETQYF	TGCGCCAGCAGCCAAAGACCAGGAAACCAAGAGACCCAGTACTTC